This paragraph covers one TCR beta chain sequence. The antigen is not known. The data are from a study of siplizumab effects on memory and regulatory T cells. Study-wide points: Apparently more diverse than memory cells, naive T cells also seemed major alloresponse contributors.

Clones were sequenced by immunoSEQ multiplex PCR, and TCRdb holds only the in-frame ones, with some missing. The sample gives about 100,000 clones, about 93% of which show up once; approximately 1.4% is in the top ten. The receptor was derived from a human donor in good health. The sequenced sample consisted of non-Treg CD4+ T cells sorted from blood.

The CDR3 DNA is TGCAGCGTCCTGACTAGCGGGAAGTACAATGAGCAGTTCTTC. Translating gives CSVLTSGKYNEQFF. The V call is TRBV29-1, the J call TRBJ2-1, with 11 bases aligning to TRBD2. From germline, CDR1 is SQVTM and CDR2 ANQGSEA. V was clipped by 6 bases and J by 4 bases; unmatched bases: 5. This CDR3 region has 14 residues.